These 21 T cell receptor beta chains were sequenced from one sample in a study of monozygotic twins with inflammatory bowel disease. TCRdb reprocessed the 5' RACE reads, with one entry per CDR3 protein and no DNA. The sample is made up of 150,000 to 200,000 distinct CDR3 sequences, and the top ten hold under 3.5% of it. Sequencing used blood. These receptors all stem from a human donor with ulcerative colitis or Crohn's disease, or a healthy co-twin of an affected twin (not recorded which).

The chain has TRBV6-2 or TRBV6-3 and TRBJ2-1; the TCRdb D gene call, TRBD2, has no DNA to confirm it. Germline lookup yields CDR1 MNHEY and CDR2 SVGEGT. CDR3 length: 20 residues. CDR3 in amino acids: CASSYSGLAGTPGSYNEQFF.

The CDR3 spells CASSLRTSGRAEDF. V and J are TRBV28 and TRBJ2-3; with no DNA, the TCRdb D assignment of TRBD2 cannot be verified. CDR1 and CDR2 from the germline V gene are MDHEN and SYDVKM. The length of the CDR3 is 14 residues.

V and J are TRBV5-1 and TRBJ2-3; TCRdb's D call of TRBD2 is untestable without DNA. This CDR3 contains 16 residues. CDR1 is SGHRS and CDR2 is YFSETQ in the germline V gene. The CDR3: CASSPQARGDTDTQYF.

The genes are TRBV6-2 or TRBV6-3 and TRBJ2-1; with no DNA, the TCRdb D assignment of TRBD1 cannot be verified. The CDR3 runs 14 residues. Germline CDR1 and CDR2: MNHEY and SVGEGT. This CDR3 reads CASCAGQGNNEQFF.

The chain uses TRBV7-9 and TRBJ2-7; TCRdb calls TRBD1, which cannot be checked without DNA. The CDR3 has 12 residues. The germline V gene encodes CDR1 SEHNR and CDR2 FQNEAQ (reference sequence). CDR3 loop: CASSFDRVEQYF.

The chain links TRBV12-3 or TRBV12-4 to TRBJ2-1; TCRdb's D gene call, TRBD1, goes unchecked for lack of DNA. The CDR3 runs 16 residues. The CDR3 is CASTRSPGSSYNEQFF.

The V gene is TRBV7-9, the J gene TRBJ2-7; TCRdb indicates TRBD1, and absent DNA this call remains unverified. The CDR3 extends over 13 amino acids. Germline loops: CDR1 SEHNR, CDR2 FQNEAQ (reference sequence). The chain's CDR3 is CASSEDRAYEQYF.

The J gene is TRBJ2-5, the V gene TRBV5-1; TCRdb proposes TRBD1, but this gene call is untestable without DNA. In germline, CDR1 is SGHRS, CDR2 YFSETQ. The CDR3 is 14 residues long. The CDR3 loop reads CASSAGTGEETQYF.

The rearrangement links TRBV28 to TRBJ2-1; TCRdb returns TRBD2, unconfirmable since there is no DNA. The CDR3 covers 13 residues. Germline assignment: CDR1 MDHEN and CDR2 SYDVKM. CDR3 amino acids: CASSPRSPNEQFF.

The chain carries TRBV5-4 and TRBJ2-7. This CDR3 spans 15 amino acids. Germline CDR1 SGHNT, CDR2 YYREEE (reference sequence). This CDR3 is CASSPQVGRSYEQYF.

The chain joins TRBV18 to TRBJ2-1; without DNA, the TCRdb call of TRBD2 cannot be checked. The CDR3 spans 15 residues. CDR1 KGHSH and CDR2 LQKENI come from the germline V gene. The CDR3 is CASSPYPQKYNEQFF.

This rearrangement joins TRBV12-3 or TRBV12-4 to TRBJ2-1; TCRdb proposes TRBD2, but this gene call is untestable without DNA. The CDR3 is 14 residues long. The CDR3 here is CASTLGTNYNEQFF.

The gene calls are TRBV24-1 and TRBJ2-3. This CDR3 has 15 residues. Per the germline V gene, CDR1 is KGHDR and CDR2 is SFDVKD. The CDR3 sequence is CATSDPAISTDTQYF.

The gene calls are TRBV18 and TRBJ2-7. CDR1 and CDR2 (germline): KGHSH, LQKENI. The CDR3 is 12 residues long. CDR3 in amino acids: CASSPSLGDQYF.

This rearrangement joins TRBV5-1 to TRBJ2-7; lacking DNA, the TRBD1 call made by TCRdb goes unchecked. The CDR3 contains 16 residues. Germline V gene data show CDR1 as SGHRS and CDR2 as YFSETQ. Here the CDR3 reads CASSWPGGVSSYEQYF.

The chain joins TRBV6-6 to TRBJ1-1. Germline lookup yields CDR1 MNHNY and CDR2 SVGAGI (reference sequence). This CDR3 contains 11 residues. The CDR3 reads CASRVNTEAFF.

The J gene is TRBJ2-7, the V gene TRBV3-1; TCRdb returns TRBD1, unconfirmable since there is no DNA. The CDR3 is made up of 14 amino acids. Germline V gene sequence: CDR1 LGHDT, CDR2 YNNKEL (reference sequence). Here the CDR3 reads CASSQTGDGYEQYF.

The rearrangement uses TRBV10-2 and TRBJ2-2; as DNA is missing, the TRBD1 call by TCRdb cannot be tested. This CDR3 is built from 17 residues. Germline V CDR1 and CDR2: WSHSY, SAAADI. This chain's CDR3 is CATQGAGSFLNTGELFF.

The chain employs TRBV20-1 and TRBJ2-4; lacking DNA, the TRBD1 call made by TCRdb goes unchecked. Looked up from germline, CDR1 is DFQATT and CDR2 is SNEGSKA (reference sequence). The CDR3 is 18 amino acids. This chain's CDR3 is CSVEKFGAGLLAKNIQYF.

The J gene is TRBJ1-5, the V gene TRBV30; TCRdb indicates TRBD1, and absent DNA this call remains unverified. The CDR3 runs to 15 residues. Germline lookup yields CDR1 GTSNPN and CDR2 SVGIG (reference sequence). CDR3 region: CAWSSPSVGNQPQHF.

V and J are TRBV5-1 and TRBJ2-7. CDR3 size: 14 residues. In germline, CDR1 is SGHRS, CDR2 YFSETQ. Here the CDR3 reads CASSLTERTYEQYF.